This T cell receptor (beta chain) was sequenced during a study of glioma-infiltrating T cells. Study findings and constraints: Gliomas, especially low-grade, showed above-expected tissue-blood divergence; non-neoplastic patients showed below.

As to this clonotype: Its antigen remains unknown.

The CDR3 consists of 16 residues. Unmatched junction bases numbered 11, after V lost 5 bases and J lost 3 bases. Germline CDR1 and CDR2: SEHNR and FQNEAQ (reference sequence). TCR alpha and beta CDR3 regions were amplified from RNA using iRepertoire nested multiplex PCR. One-step reverse transcription and amplification started from approximately 100-400 ng of tissue mRNA or PBMC total RNA. TCRdb analysed the multiplex PCR reads with MiXCR anew, one entry per CDR3 protein. The sample includes 150,000 to 200,000 distinct CDR3 sequences, around 42% of them seen just once. V gene TRBV7-9 combines with J gene TRBJ2-7; 9 bases are a match to TRBD1. The clonotype was recovered from a human donor with low-grade glioma or glioblastoma, undergoing nonglioma brain surgery, or in good health (not recorded which). Sample: glioma tissue, nonneoplastic brain tissue, or PBMCs (not recorded which). The CDR3 here is CASSGSSGTGLYEQYF. CDR3 coding DNA: TGTGCCAGCAGCGGAAGTTCCGGGACAGGGCTCTACGAGCAGTACTTC.